This T cell receptor beta chain was recorded in a study of T cell repertoires in cytomegalovirus infection. The overall study: CMV epitopes in the study were HLA-C-restricted (recently identified) and HLA-B-restricted (well studied). Both CMV infection and a matching HLA type were indicated by public TCR beta signatures.

This CDR3 spans 12 amino acids. Germline V lookup: CDR1 KGHSH, CDR2 LQKENI. The V and J ends lost 1 base and 4 bases respectively, with 5 bases between them. Regarding the study as a whole: HLA-C-restricted, CMV-specific TCR beta clonotypes were dominant ex vivo.

Concerning this clonotype itself: Its antigen is still unknown.

TCRdb passed the reads through MiXCR, listing each CDR3 protein once. Of about 89,000 distinct CDR3 sequences detected, less than 30% appear once; the ten largest clones hold approximately 75%. The genes are TRBV18 and TRBJ2-7, with unresolved D. The sequenced sample was CD8+ T cells from cultured PBMCs, obtained from culture after CMV antigen stimulation. The source of this sequence is a human donor in good health (CMV status not recorded). Some clones in this sample may be carry-over from other donors' samples. The CDR3 nucleotides read TGTGCCAGCTCACCACTCGGGTACGAGCAGTACTTC. Translating gives CASSPLGYEQYF.